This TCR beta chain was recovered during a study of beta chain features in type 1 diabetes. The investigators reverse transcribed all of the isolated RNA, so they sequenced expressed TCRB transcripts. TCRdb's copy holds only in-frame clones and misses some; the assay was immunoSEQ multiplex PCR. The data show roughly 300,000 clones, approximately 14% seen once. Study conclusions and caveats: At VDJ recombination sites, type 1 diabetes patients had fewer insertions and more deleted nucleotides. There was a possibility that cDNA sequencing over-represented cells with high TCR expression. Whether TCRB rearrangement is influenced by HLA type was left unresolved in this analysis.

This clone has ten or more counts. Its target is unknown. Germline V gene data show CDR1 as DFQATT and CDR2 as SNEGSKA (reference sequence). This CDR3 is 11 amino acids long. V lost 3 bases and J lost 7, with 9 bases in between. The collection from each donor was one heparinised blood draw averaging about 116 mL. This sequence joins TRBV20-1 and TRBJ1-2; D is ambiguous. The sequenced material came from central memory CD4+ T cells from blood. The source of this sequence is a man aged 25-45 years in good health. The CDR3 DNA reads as TGCAGTGCTAGTGAAGGACCTGGCTACACCTTC. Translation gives CSASEGPGYTF.